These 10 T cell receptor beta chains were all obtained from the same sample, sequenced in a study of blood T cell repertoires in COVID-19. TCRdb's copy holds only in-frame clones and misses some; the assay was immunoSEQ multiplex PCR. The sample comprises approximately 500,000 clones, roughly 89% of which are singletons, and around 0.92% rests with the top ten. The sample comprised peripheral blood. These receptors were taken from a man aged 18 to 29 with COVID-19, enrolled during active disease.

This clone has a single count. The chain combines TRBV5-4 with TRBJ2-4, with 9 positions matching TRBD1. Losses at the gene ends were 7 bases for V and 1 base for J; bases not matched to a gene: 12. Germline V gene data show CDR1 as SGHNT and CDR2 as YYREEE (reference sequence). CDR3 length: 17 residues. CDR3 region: CASRTGTGTEAKNIQYF. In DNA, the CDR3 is TGTGCCAGCCGCACCGGGACAGGGACTGAGGCCAAAAACATTCAGTACTTC.

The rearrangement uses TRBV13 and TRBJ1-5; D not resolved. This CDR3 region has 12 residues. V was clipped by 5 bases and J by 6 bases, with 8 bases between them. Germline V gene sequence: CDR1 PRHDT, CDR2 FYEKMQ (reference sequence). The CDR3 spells CASSRGSQPQHF. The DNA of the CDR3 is TGTGCCAGCAGCCGAGGGAGTCAGCCCCAGCATTTT.

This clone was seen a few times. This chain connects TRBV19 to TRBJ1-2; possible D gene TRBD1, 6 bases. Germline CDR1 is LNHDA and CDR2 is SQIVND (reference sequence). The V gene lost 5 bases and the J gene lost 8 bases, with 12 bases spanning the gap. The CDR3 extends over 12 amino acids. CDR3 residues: CASSEAGAGYTF. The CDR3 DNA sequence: TGTGCCAGTAGTGAAGCAGGGGCCGGCTACACCTTC.

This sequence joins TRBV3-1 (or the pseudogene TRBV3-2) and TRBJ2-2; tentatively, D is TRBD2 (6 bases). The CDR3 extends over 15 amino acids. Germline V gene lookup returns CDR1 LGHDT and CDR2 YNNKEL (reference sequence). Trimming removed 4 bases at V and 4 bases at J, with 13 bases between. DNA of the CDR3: TGTGCCAGCAGCCCGACCACTAGCAGCACCGGGGAGCTGTTTTTT. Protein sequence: CASSPTTSSTGELFF.

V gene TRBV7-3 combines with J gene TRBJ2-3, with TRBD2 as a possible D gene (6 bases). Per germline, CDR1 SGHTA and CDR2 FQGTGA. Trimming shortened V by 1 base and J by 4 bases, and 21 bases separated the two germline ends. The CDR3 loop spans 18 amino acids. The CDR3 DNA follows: TGTGCCAGCAGCTTAAGGTCACGGATACAAGGGGAGGCAGATACGCAGTATTTT. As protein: CASSLRSRIQGEADTQYF.

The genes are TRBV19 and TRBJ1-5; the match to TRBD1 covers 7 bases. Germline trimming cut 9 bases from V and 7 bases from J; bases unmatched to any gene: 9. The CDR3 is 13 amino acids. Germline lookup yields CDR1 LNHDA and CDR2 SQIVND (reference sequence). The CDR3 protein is CASTGAVGQPQHF. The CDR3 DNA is TGTGCCAGCACAGGGGCGGTTGGCCAGCCCCAGCATTTT.

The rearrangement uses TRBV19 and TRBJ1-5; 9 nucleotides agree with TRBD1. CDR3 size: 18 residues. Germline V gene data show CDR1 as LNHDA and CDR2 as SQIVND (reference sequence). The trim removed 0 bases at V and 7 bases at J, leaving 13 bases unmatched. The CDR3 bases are TGTGCCAGTAGTATAGATCACGGGACAGGGAGGGCTAAGCAGCCCCAGCATTTT. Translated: CASSIDHGTGRAKQPQHF.

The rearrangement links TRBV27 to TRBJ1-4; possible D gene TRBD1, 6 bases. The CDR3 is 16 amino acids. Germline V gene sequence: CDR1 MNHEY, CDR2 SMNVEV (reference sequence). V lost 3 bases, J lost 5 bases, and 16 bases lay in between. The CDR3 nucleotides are TGTGCCAGCAGTTTCGGAGATTGGCAGGGGAATGAAAAACTGTTTTTT. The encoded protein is CASSFGDWQGNEKLFF.

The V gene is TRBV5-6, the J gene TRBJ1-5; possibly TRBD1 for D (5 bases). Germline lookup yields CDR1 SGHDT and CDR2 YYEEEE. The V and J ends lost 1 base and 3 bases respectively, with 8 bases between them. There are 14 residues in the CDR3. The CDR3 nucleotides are TGTGCCAGCAGCTTGAGGGGTTACAATCAGCCCCAGCATTTT. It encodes CASSLRGYNQPQHF. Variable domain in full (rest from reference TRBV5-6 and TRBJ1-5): DAGVTQSPTHLIKTRGQQVTLRCSPKSGHDTVSWYQQALGQGPQFIFQYYEEEERQRGNFPDRFSGHQFPNYSSELNVNALLLGDSALYLCASSLRGYNQPQHFGDGTRLSIL.

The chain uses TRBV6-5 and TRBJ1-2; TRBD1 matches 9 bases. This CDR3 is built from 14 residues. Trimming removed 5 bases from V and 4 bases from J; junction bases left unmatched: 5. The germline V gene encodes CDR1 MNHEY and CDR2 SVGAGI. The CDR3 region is CASSRTGVAYGYTF. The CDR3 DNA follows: TGTGCCAGCAGTAGGACAGGGGTTGCCTATGGCTACACCTTC.